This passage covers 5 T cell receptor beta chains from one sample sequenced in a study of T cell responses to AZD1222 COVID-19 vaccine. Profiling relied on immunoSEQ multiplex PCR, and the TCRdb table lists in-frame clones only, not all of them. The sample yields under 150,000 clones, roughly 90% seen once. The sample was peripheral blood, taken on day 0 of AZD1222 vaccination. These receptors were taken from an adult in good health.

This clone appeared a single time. The DNA of the CDR3 is TGCGCCAGCAGCACAGGTGTAGCCAAAAACATTCAGTACTTC. Encoded protein: CASSTGVAKNIQYF. The chain links TRBV5-1 to TRBJ2-4; possibly TRBD1 for D (5 bases). Germline CDR1 is SGHRS and CDR2 is YFSETQ. V was clipped by 4 bases and J by 0 bases, with 8 bases between them. The CDR3 runs to 14 residues.

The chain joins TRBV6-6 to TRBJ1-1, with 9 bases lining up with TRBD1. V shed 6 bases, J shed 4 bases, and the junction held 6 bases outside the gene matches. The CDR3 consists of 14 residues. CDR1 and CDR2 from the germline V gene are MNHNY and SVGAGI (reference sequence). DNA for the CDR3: TGTGCCAGCAGCTTACAGGGGGCCGGCACTGAAGCTTTCTTT. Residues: CASSLQGAGTEAFF.

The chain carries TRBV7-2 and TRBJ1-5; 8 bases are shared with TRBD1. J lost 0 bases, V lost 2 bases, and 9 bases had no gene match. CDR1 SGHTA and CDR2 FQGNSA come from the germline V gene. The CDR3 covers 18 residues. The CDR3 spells CASSLLSGTGVSNQPQHF. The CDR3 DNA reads TGTGCCAGCAGCTTATTGTCGGGGACAGGAGTTAGCAATCAGCCCCAGCATTTT.

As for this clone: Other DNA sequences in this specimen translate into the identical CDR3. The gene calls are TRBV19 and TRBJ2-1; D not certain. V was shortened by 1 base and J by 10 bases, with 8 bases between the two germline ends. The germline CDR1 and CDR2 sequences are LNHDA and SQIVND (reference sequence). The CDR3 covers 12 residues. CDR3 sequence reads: CASSIGSLEQFF. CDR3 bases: TGTGCCAGTAGTATAGGTAGCCTCGAGCAGTTCTTC.

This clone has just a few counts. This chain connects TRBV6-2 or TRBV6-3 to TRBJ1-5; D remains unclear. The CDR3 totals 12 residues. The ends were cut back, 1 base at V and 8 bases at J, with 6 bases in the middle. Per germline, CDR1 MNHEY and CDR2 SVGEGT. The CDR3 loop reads CASSYWLEPQHF. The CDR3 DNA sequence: TGTGCCAGCAGTTACTGGTTGGAGCCCCAGCATTTT.